This T cell receptor (beta chain) was observed in a study of blood T cell repertoires in COVID-19. Study-wide background: Sites in the United States, Italy and Spain provided acute and convalescent COVID-19 samples.

Assay used: immunoSEQ multiplex PCR; TCRdb lists only in-frame clones, some missing. The sample holds about 130,000 clones, 77% seen once. Germline CDR1 SGDLS, CDR2 YYNGEE. The CDR3 sequence is 16 residues long. The junction had 6 bases not matched to a gene; V was cut back by 0 bases and J by 3 bases. This TCR came from an older man with acute or convalescent COVID-19. Source material: peripheral blood. The genes are TRBV9 and TRBJ2-1; 7 bases are a match to TRBD2. CDR3 coding DNA: TGTGCCAGCAGCGTAGTGGCACTAGCGAGCTACAATGAGCAGTTCTTC. Amino acid sequence: CASSVVALASYNEQFF.